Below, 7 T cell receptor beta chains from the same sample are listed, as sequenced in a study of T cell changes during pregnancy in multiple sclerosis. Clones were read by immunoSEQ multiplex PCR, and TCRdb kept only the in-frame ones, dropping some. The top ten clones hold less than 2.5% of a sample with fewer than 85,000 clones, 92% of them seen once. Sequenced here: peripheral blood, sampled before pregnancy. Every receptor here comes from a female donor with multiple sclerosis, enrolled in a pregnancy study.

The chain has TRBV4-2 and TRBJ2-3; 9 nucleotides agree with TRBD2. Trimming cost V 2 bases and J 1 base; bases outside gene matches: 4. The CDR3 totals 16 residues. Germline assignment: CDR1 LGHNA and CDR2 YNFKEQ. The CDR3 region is CASSQRSGSGTDTQYF. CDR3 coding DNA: TGTGCCAGCAGCCAACGTAGCGGGAGTGGCACAGATACGCAGTATTTT.

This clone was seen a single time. CDR3 protein: CASSEGQGTSYEQYF. CDR3 coding DNA: TGTGCCAGCAGTGAAGGACAGGGGACCTCCTACGAGCAGTACTTC. V and J are TRBV2 and TRBJ2-7; 8 nucleotides match TRBD1. The CDR3 extends over 15 amino acids. J was trimmed by 0 bases and V by 1 base; bases with no gene match: 2. Germline V lookup: CDR1 SNHLY, CDR2 FYNNEI.

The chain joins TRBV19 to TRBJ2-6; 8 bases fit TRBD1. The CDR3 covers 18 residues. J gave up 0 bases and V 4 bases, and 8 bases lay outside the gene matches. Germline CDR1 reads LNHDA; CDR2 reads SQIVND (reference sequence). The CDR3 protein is CASSNYGQGRSGANVLTF. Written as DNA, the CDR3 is TGTGCCAGTAGTAACTACGGACAGGGTCGCTCTGGGGCCAACGTCCTGACTTTC.

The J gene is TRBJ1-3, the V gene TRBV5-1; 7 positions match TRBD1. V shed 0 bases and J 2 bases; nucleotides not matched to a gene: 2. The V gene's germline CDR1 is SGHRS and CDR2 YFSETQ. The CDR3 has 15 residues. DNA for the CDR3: TGCGCCAGCAGCTTGGCCGGGACAGCTGGAAACACCATATATTTT. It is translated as CASSLAGTAGNTIYF.

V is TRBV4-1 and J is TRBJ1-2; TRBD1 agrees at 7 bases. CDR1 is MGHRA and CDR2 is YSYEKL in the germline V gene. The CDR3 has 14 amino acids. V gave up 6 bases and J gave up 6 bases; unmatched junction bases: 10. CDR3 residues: CASRSTGVGHGYTF. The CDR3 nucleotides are TGCGCCAGCAGATCCACAGGGGTCGGACATGGCTACACCTTC.

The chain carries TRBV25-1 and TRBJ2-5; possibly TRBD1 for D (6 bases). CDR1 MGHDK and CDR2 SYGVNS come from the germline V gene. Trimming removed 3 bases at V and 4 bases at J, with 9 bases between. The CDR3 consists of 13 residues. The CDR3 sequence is CASSETGLETQYF. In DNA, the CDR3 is TGTGCCAGCAGTGAGACAGGTCTAGAGACCCAGTACTTC.

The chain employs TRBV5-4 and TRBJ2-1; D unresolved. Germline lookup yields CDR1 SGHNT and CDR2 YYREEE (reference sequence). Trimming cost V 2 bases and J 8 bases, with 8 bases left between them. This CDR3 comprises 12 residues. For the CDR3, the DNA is TGTGCCAGCAGCTTCCCGTCCCATGAGCAGTTCTTC. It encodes CASSFPSHEQFF.